Reported below is one T cell receptor (beta chain). What it binds is unknown. Trimming removed 7 bases at V and 6 bases at J, with 21 bases between. The CDR3 has 15 residues. Germline CDR1 reads MNHNS; CDR2 reads SASEGT. The libraries were made with immunoSEQ v3. The data were produced by immunoSEQ multiplex PCR, yet TCRdb's version contains in-frame clones alone and is incomplete. The data contain roughly 10,000 clones, about 57% of them singletons. The data belong to a study of TIL therapy for anti-PD-1-resistant metastatic lung cancer. Overall study: Tumors carried a median about 1.6 non-synonymous mutations per megabase. General study points: Many TIL product clones were absent from baseline tumor, suggesting clonal contraction.

Time point given: pre-treatment sample, taken before nivolumab and TIL therapy. Tumor tissue came from excised metastases, mostly pleural nodules or supraclavicular lymph nodes. The clonotype was recovered from a person between 30 and 80 years old with non-small cell lung cancer. This chain connects TRBV6-1 to TRBJ1-1, with D possibly TRBD1 on 6 matching bases. The material was tumor tissue, obtained at baseline. The CDR3 DNA reads TGTGCCAGCACCACTGAAGGGGGGGTAGGGGCTGAAGCTTTCTTT. Translating it yields CASTTEGGVGAEAFF.